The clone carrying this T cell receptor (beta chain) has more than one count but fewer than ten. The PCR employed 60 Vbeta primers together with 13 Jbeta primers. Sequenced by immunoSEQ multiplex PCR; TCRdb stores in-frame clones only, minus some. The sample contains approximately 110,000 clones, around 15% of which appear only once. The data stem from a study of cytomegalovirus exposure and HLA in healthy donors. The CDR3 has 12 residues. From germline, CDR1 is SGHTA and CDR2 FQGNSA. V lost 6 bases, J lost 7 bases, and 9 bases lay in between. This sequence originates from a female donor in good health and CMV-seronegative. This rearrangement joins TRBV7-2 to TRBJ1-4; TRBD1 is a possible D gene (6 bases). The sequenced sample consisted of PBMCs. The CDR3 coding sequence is TGTGCCAGCAGGAGGGGGGGTGAAAAACTGTTTTTT. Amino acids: CASRRGGEKLFF.